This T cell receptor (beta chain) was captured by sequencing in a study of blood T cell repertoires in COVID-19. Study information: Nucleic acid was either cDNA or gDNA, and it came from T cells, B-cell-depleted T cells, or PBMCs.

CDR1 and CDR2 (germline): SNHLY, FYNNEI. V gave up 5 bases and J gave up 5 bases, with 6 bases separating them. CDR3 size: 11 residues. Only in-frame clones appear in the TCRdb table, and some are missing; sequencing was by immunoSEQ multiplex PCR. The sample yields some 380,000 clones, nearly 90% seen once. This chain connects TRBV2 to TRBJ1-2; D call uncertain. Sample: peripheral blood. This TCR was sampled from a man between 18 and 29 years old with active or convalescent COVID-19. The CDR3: CASSPGYGYTF. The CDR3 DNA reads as TGTGCCAGCAGTCCGGGATATGGCTACACCTTC.